The 32 T cell receptor beta chains below come from one sample, sequenced in a study of blood T cell repertoires in COVID-19. TCRdb's table, derived via immunoSEQ multiplex PCR, lists solely in-frame clones and lacks some. This sample carries some 70,000 clones, roughly 87% of them seen once, and the ten largest clones take around 2.9%. Sequenced material: peripheral blood. These receptors came from a man aged 80 or over with acute or convalescent COVID-19.

The chain is built from TRBV7-2 and TRBJ2-7; 7 positions agree with TRBD2. The V and J ends lost 3 bases and 0 bases, in that order; junction bases with no gene match: 2. Looked up from germline, CDR1 is SGHTA and CDR2 is FQGNSA. The CDR3 has 14 residues. CDR3: CASSFGGSSYEQYF. CDR3 in DNA: TGTGCCAGCAGCTTCGGCGGGAGCTCCTACGAGCAGTACTTC.

The chain has TRBV6-1 and TRBJ1-5, with D unresolved. V lost 2 bases, J lost 4 bases, and 18 bases lay in between. This CDR3 has 17 amino acids. CDR1 is MNHNS and CDR2 is SASEGT in the germline V gene. The chain's CDR3 is CASSEREVGRQNQPQHF. The CDR3 DNA reads as TGTGCCAGCAGTGAAAGGGAGGTGGGCAGACAAAATCAGCCCCAGCATTTT.

This chain uses TRBV29-1 with TRBJ2-1; D ambiguous. This CDR3 contains 11 residues. The V and J ends lost 4 bases and 3 bases respectively, with 4 bases between them. In germline, CDR1 is SQVTM, CDR2 ANQGSEA. This chain's CDR3 is CSVGNYNEQFF. The CDR3 DNA reads TGCAGCGTTGGTAACTACAATGAGCAGTTCTTC.

The gene calls are TRBV7-2 and TRBJ2-2; no clear D gene. The CDR3 is 13 residues long. Germline CDR1 is SGHTA and CDR2 is FQGNSA. V was clipped by 4 bases and J by 2 bases, with 5 bases between them. The CDR3 loop reads CASSSPNTGELFF. Here the CDR3 DNA reads TGTGCCAGCAGCTCCCCAAACACCGGGGAGCTGTTTTTT.

This rearrangement joins TRBV5-1 to TRBJ1-1; D unresolved. The CDR3 spans 14 residues. V was trimmed by 4 bases and J by 0 bases, leaving 10 bases between them. Per the germline V gene, CDR1 is SGHRS and CDR2 is YFSETQ. The CDR3 DNA sequence: TGCGCCAGCAGCACCGGGGTAGTGAACACTGAAGCTTTCTTT. Amino acids: CASSTGVVNTEAFF.

The chain links TRBV6-5 to TRBJ2-7; D might be TRBD1 (5 bases). Germline CDR1 and CDR2: MNHEY and SVGAGI. The CDR3 length is 14 residues. The ends were cut back, 0 bases at V and 1 base at J, with 7 bases in the middle. The CDR3 loop reads CASSYSRGSYEQYF. The CDR3 bases are TGTGCCAGCAGTTACTCAAGGGGATCCTACGAGCAGTACTTC.

This chain joins TRBV2 and TRBJ1-2, with unresolved D. Germline CDR1 SNHLY, CDR2 FYNNEI. The CDR3 extends over 12 amino acids. Between the trimmed V and J ends, which lost 8 bases and 4 bases, there was a span of 11 bases. The CDR3 loop reads CASSQVVYGYTF. For the CDR3, the DNA is TGTGCCAGCTCCCAGGTCGTCTATGGCTACACCTTC.

The rearrangement links TRBV12-3 or TRBV12-4 to TRBJ2-5; D unclear. The V end was cut by 10 bases, the J end by 4 bases, with 16 bases between. CDR3 length: 13 amino acids. The CDR3 sequence is CAIIGAGRETQYF. Written as DNA, the CDR3 is TGTGCCATCATCGGAGCTGGAAGAGAGACCCAGTACTTC.

Only one count was recorded for this clone. This chain uses TRBV7-6 with TRBJ2-1; TRBD1 matches at 10 bases. Germline V gene sequence: CDR1 SGHVS, CDR2 FNYEAQ. The CDR3 runs 17 residues. V gave up 5 bases and J gave up 2 bases; unmatched junction bases: 9. The DNA for the CDR3 is TGTGCCAGCAGCCCAACCCAGACAGGGGGCCCCTACAATGAGCAGTTCTTC. Amino acid sequence: CASSPTQTGGPYNEQFF.

The chain uses TRBV27 and TRBJ2-3, with a possible D match to TRBD2 (6 bases). Looked up from germline, CDR1 is MNHEY and CDR2 is SMNVEV (reference sequence). Trimming cost V 3 bases and J 6 bases, with 22 bases left between them. The CDR3 runs 17 residues. The CDR3 spells CASSFSRETAVVDTQYF. In DNA form, the CDR3 reads TGTGCCAGCAGTTTCAGTCGGGAGACAGCAGTTGTGGATACGCAGTATTTT.

The V gene is TRBV2, the J gene TRBJ1-2; TRBD1 might be the D (6 bases). CDR3 length equals 16 residues. Deletions cut 3 bases from V and 0 bases from J, with 14 bases between. CDR1 SNHLY and CDR2 FYNNEI come from the germline V gene. In DNA form, the CDR3 reads TGTGCCAGCAGTGACTATACAGGGTGGGCTAACTATGGCTACACCTTC. It encodes CASSDYTGWANYGYTF.

This clone has just one count. The genes are TRBV11-2 and TRBJ2-3; 8 bases line up with TRBD2. CDR1 SGHAT and CDR2 FQNNGV come from the germline V gene. This CDR3 spans 16 amino acids. With 5 bases clipped from V and 4 bases from J, the junction kept 11 bases outside the gene matches. The CDR3 is CASSPRGAGEADTQYF. The CDR3 bases are TGTGCCAGCAGCCCCCGGGGAGCGGGAGAGGCAGATACGCAGTATTTT.

Only one count was recorded for this clone. V and J are TRBV20-1 and TRBJ2-1; 7 nucleotides match TRBD2. The CDR3 length is 16 residues. V lost 3 bases and J lost 6; bases outside the gene matches: 14. The germline V gene has CDR1 DFQATT and CDR2 SNEGSKA (reference sequence). The DNA of the CDR3 is TGCAGTGCTAGTACTCGGATGGGAGGGCCTTCCAATGAGCAGTTCTTC. Encoded protein: CSASTRMGGPSNEQFF.

The V and J genes are TRBV28 and TRBJ1-2; 8 positions agree with TRBD1. Germline loops: CDR1 MDHEN, CDR2 SYDVKM. CDR3 length: 12 residues. The junction had 3 bases not matched to a gene; V was cut back by 6 bases and J by 6 bases. For the CDR3, the DNA is TGTGCCAGCAGCCAGGGGGCCGATGGCTACACCTTC. This codes for CASSQGADGYTF.

This chain uses TRBV20-1 with TRBJ2-3; D may be TRBD2 (5 bases). The CDR3 length is 14 residues. V was trimmed by 3 bases and J by 2 bases, leaving 12 bases between them. Per the germline V gene, CDR1 is DFQATT and CDR2 is SNEGSKA (reference sequence). CDR3 amino acids: CSASKTGITDTQYF. The CDR3 nucleotides are TGCAGTGCTAGTAAAACGGGAATCACAGATACGCAGTATTTT.

This clone occurred a few times. V and J are TRBV19 and TRBJ2-7; 7 bases match TRBD1. V lost 3 bases to trimming and J lost 1 base; unmatched junction nucleotides: 15. The CDR3 has 18 amino acids. Germline-derived CDR1 and CDR2 are LNHDA and SQIVND (reference sequence). CDR3 nucleotides: TGTGCCAGTAGTATGAGGGGAATGGGGACAGCTGATTCCTACGAGCAGTACTTC. This sequence encodes CASSMRGMGTADSYEQYF.

This chain joins TRBV6-1 and TRBJ2-3, with TRBD2 as a possible D gene (6 bases). Germline V gene data show CDR1 as MNHNS and CDR2 as SASEGT. Trimming pared 0 bases from V and 2 bases from J, leaving 12 bases between. CDR3 length: 16 residues. The CDR3 nucleotides are TGTGCCAGCAGTGAAGCGGCGGGACCGTTCACAGATACGCAGTATTTT. The encoded protein is CASSEAAGPFTDTQYF.

This clone showed up just a few times. This chain links TRBV2 with TRBJ1-4; D is ambiguous. The V and J ends lost 5 bases and 7 bases respectively, with 14 bases between them. Germline V gene lookup returns CDR1 SNHLY and CDR2 FYNNEI. This CDR3 region has 14 residues. The CDR3 DNA reads TGTGCCAGCAGTCGTGAGGTGGGAGGTGAAAAACTGTTTTTT. This encodes CASSREVGGEKLFF.

This clone was seen more than once but under ten times. The chain links TRBV7-8 to TRBJ1-1; 11 positions match TRBD1. Germline-derived CDR1 and CDR2 are SGHVS and FQNEAQ. The V segment lost 2 bases and the J segment 4 bases; nucleotides outside the gene matches: 3. CDR3 size: 15 residues. The CDR3: CASSLLGQGGTEAFF. In DNA, the CDR3 is TGTGCCAGCAGCTTACTGGGACAGGGGGGCACTGAAGCTTTCTTT.

The chain couples TRBV24-1 to TRBJ2-7; 9 positions agree with TRBD1. The CDR3 covers 15 residues. Trimming at V came to 3 bases and at J to 3 bases, leaving 5 bases not matched to a gene. CDR1 is KGHDR and CDR2 is SFDVKD in the germline V gene. DNA of the CDR3: TGTGCCACCAGTGATCCCGGGACAGGGAGCTACGAGCAGTACTTC. Its protein is CATSDPGTGSYEQYF.

The chain recombines TRBV27 with TRBJ1-2; 9 nucleotides match TRBD1. This CDR3 region has 15 residues. Losses at the gene ends were 4 bases for V and 1 base for J; bases not matched to a gene: 4. Germline lookup yields CDR1 MNHEY and CDR2 SMNVEV (reference sequence). This chain's CDR3 is CASSSGTGINYGYTF. As DNA, the CDR3 is TGTGCCAGCAGTTCAGGGACAGGGATTAACTATGGCTACACCTTC.

This chain links TRBV9 with TRBJ1-2, with unresolved D. The germline CDR1 and CDR2 sequences are SGDLS and YYNGEE. The CDR3 loop spans 15 amino acids. The V end was cut by 4 bases, the J end by 2 bases, with 15 bases between. The CDR3, as DNA: TGTGCCAGCAGCCCGGGGTCCCTCGGCAACTATGGCTACACCTTC. It translates to CASSPGSLGNYGYTF.

The chain joins TRBV6-5 to TRBJ2-7, with TRBD2 matching 10 bases. Germline V gives CDR1 MNHEY, CDR2 SVGAGI. The ends lost 7 bases at V and 0 bases at J; junction bases unmatched: 6. The CDR3 runs to 15 residues. The DNA of the CDR3 is TGTGCCAGCACCGGGAGGACTAGCGGCTCCTACGAGCAGTACTTC. Encoded protein: CASTGRTSGSYEQYF.

The V gene is TRBV10-3, the J gene TRBJ1-5, with 8 bases matching TRBD1. V dropped 2 bases and J dropped 7; count of bases not matched to a gene: 7. The CDR3 consists of 15 residues. Germline CDR1 is ENHRY and CDR2 is SYGVKD. The CDR3 sequence: CAISEGQGFGQPQHF. The CDR3 DNA reads TGTGCCATCAGTGAGGGACAGGGATTCGGCCAGCCCCAGCATTTT.

The chain links TRBV2 to TRBJ1-1, with D perhaps matching TRBD1 (6 bases). CDR1 and CDR2 (germline): SNHLY, FYNNEI. The CDR3 is made up of 14 amino acids. With 4 bases removed from V and 1 base from J, the gap between germline ends came to 10 bases. This chain's CDR3 is CASSGARGNTEAFF. The CDR3 DNA reads as TGTGCCAGCAGTGGGGCCAGGGGGAACACTGAAGCTTTCTTT.

The CDR3 loop is CASSLASGSRNIQYF. CDR3 in DNA: TGTGCCAGCAGCTTGGCTAGCGGGAGTCGAAACATTCAGTACTTC. The chain combines TRBV7-6 with TRBJ2-4; 10 nucleotides match TRBD2. V lost 3 bases to trimming and J lost 6 bases; unmatched junction nucleotides: 5. Germline values: CDR1 SGHVS, CDR2 FNYEAQ. This CDR3 is 15 amino acids long.

The V and J genes are TRBV6-6 and TRBJ1-6, with D tentatively TRBD1 (5 bases). Trimming shortened V by 8 bases and J by 3 bases, and 8 bases separated the two germline ends. Per the germline V gene, CDR1 is MNHNY and CDR2 is SVGAGI (reference sequence). CDR3 length: 13 amino acids. DNA of the CDR3: TGTGCCAGCGGCAGGGACTATAATTCACCCCTCCACTTT. Protein product: CASGRDYNSPLHF.

DNA for the CDR3: TGTGCCAGCAGCTTGGGACAGGGGGCGGGTGAAGCTTTCTTT. Its translation: CASSLGQGAGEAFF. V is TRBV11-3 and J is TRBJ1-1; TRBD1 matches at 12 bases. From germline, CDR1 is SGHNT and CDR2 YENEEA. The CDR3 runs to 14 residues. The J segment lost 7 bases and the V segment lost 3 bases, leaving 3 bases of the junction unmatched.

V usage is TRBV29-1 and J usage is TRBJ2-7; tentative D call: TRBD2 (5 bases). CDR1 SQVTM and CDR2 ANQGSEA come from the germline V gene. V was clipped by 4 bases and J by 7 bases, with 17 bases between them. The CDR3 sequence is 13 residues long. The CDR3 DNA reads as TGCAGCGTTGTATTAGGTACCGGCGGGGAGCAGTACTTC. Translation: CSVVLGTGGEQYF.

V is TRBV27 and J is TRBJ1-3, with unresolved D. This CDR3 has 14 amino acids. V shed 0 bases and J shed 0 bases, with 3 bases lying between them. CDR1 and CDR2 (germline): MNHEY, SMNVEV (reference sequence). The CDR3, as DNA: TGTGCCAGCAGTTTATCATACTCTGGAAACACCATATATTTT. Amino acids: CASSLSYSGNTIYF.

This clone is a singleton in its sample. Compared with germline, one end of the junction differs, possibly owing to a read error. This chain uses TRBV2 with TRBJ1-1, with 8 bases aligning to TRBD1. From germline, CDR1 is SNHLY and CDR2 FYNNEI. The CDR3 has 13 residues. CDR3: CASSEAPQGARIF. In DNA, the CDR3 is TGTGCCAGCAGTGAAGCGCCCCAGGGGGCGCGGATCTTT.

V usage is TRBV6-2 or TRBV6-3 and J usage is TRBJ1-2, with D unclear. This CDR3 spans 11 amino acids. Trimming removed 5 bases at V and 5 bases at J, with 6 bases between. CDR1 is MNHEY and CDR2 is SVGEGT in the germline V gene. This chain's CDR3 is CASSGLYGYTF. In nucleotides, the CDR3 is TGTGCCAGCAGTGGACTGTATGGCTACACCTTC.